The rows below give T cell receptor beta chains drawn from one sample of a study of shared clonotypes between healthy human individuals. TCRdb's copy holds only in-frame clones and misses some; the assay was immunoSEQ multiplex PCR. The sample carries over a million clones, under 80% recorded once. The sample taken for sequencing was memory CD4+ T cells sorted from blood. The receptors were gathered from a man younger than 35 in good health. Both conserved end residues are part of each CDR3. Fields, in order: clone size, J gene, V gene, D gene, CDR3 protein, CDR3 DNA. D genes are given only for firm matches. Only part of the rows carry a size: once, few, many, or a class if the clone is expanded.

clone_size: -
j_call: TRBJ2-4
v_call: TRBV5-1
d_call: -
cdr3_aa: CASSLTDKNIQYF
cdr3_nt: TGCGCCAGCAGCTTGACAGACAAAAACATTCAGTACTTC

clone_size: -
j_call: TRBJ1-3
v_call: TRBV10-3
d_call: -
cdr3_aa: CAITAHPGGNTIYF
cdr3_nt: TGTGCCATCACCGCCCACCCGGGAGGAAACACCATATATTTT

clone_size: -
j_call: TRBJ1-1
v_call: TRBV10-2
d_call: -
cdr3_aa: CATKRGPIPSEAFF
cdr3_nt: TGCGCCACAAAAAGAGGACCGATTCCCTCTGAAGCTTTCTTT

clone_size: -
j_call: TRBJ1-4
v_call: TRBV19
d_call: TRBD1
cdr3_aa: CASTRDTGGGEKLFF
cdr3_nt: TGTGCCAGTACCCGGGACACAGGGGGAGGTGAAAAACTGTTTTTT

clone_size: many
j_call: TRBJ2-2
v_call: TRBV30
d_call: TRBD1
cdr3_aa: CAWNRDSPGELFF
cdr3_nt: TGTGCCTGGAACCGGGACAGTCCCGGGGAGCTGTTTTTT

clone_size: -
j_call: TRBJ2-7
v_call: TRBV7-2
d_call: -
cdr3_aa: CASSSGPEQYF
cdr3_nt: TGTGCCAGCAGCTCGGGACCAGAGCAGTACTTC

clone_size: once
j_call: TRBJ2-7
v_call: TRBV5-1
d_call: -
cdr3_aa: CASSSGTHYEQYF
cdr3_nt: TGCGCCAGCAGCTCCGGGACGCACTACGAGCAGTACTTC

clone_size: -
j_call: TRBJ1-1
v_call: TRBV7-2
d_call: TRBD1
cdr3_aa: CASSRRTGGQWNEAFF
cdr3_nt: TGTGCCAGCAGCCGTCGTACAGGGGGCCAGTGGAATGAAGCTTTCTTT

clone_size: -
j_call: TRBJ2-3
v_call: TRBV2
d_call: -
cdr3_aa: CASIASETLRDTQYF
cdr3_nt: TGTGCCAGCATCGCTAGCGAAACCCTCAGGGATACGCAGTATTTT

clone_size: -
j_call: TRBJ2-7
v_call: TRBV7-2
d_call: -
cdr3_aa: CASSLASRAYYEQYF
cdr3_nt: TGTGCCAGCAGCCTAGCGAGCAGGGCTTACTACGAGCAGTACTTC

clone_size: -
j_call: TRBJ2-5
v_call: TRBV2
d_call: -
cdr3_aa: CASSPQLVASLYQETQYF
cdr3_nt: TGTGCCAGCAGCCCACAGCTGGTAGCGTCATTGTACCAAGAGACCCAGTACTTC

clone_size: once
j_call: TRBJ1-2
v_call: TRBV27
d_call: -
cdr3_aa: CASSLRGAGYTF
cdr3_nt: TGTGCCAGCAGTTTGCGGGGAGCGGGCTACACCTTC

clone_size: few
j_call: TRBJ1-2
v_call: TRBV7-9
d_call: TRBD1
cdr3_aa: CASSFVDRANYGYTF
cdr3_nt: TGTGCCAGCAGCTTCGTAGACAGGGCTAACTATGGCTACACCTTC

clone_size: -
j_call: TRBJ1-2
v_call: TRBV5-1
d_call: -
cdr3_aa: CASSLEGDYGYTF
cdr3_nt: TGCGCCAGCAGCTTGGAAGGGGACTATGGCTACACCTTC

clone_size: few
j_call: TRBJ2-1
v_call: TRBV7-9
d_call: -
cdr3_aa: CASSLRPNEQFF
cdr3_nt: TGTGCCAGCAGCTTACGACCCAATGAGCAGTTCTTC

clone_size: once
j_call: TRBJ2-1
v_call: TRBV30
d_call: -
cdr3_aa: CAWNPTGNEQFF
cdr3_nt: TGTGCCTGGAATCCGACCGGGAATGAGCAGTTCTTC

clone_size: -
j_call: TRBJ1-2
v_call: TRBV28
d_call: -
cdr3_aa: CASGGIGTYGYTF
cdr3_nt: TGTGCCAGCGGGGGCATAGGGACTTATGGCTACACCTTC

clone_size: -
j_call: TRBJ2-2
v_call: TRBV7-9
d_call: TRBD1
cdr3_aa: CASSLRGQGERELFF
cdr3_nt: TGTGCCAGCAGCTTACGGGGACAGGGCGAGAGGGAGCTGTTTTTT

clone_size: -
j_call: TRBJ2-3
v_call: TRBV19
d_call: TRBD1
cdr3_aa: CASSIRRQGASTDTQYF
cdr3_nt: TGTGCCAGTAGTATACGTCGACAGGGGGCGTCCACAGATACGCAGTATTTT

clone_size: few
j_call: TRBJ1-1
v_call: TRBV6-6
d_call: -
cdr3_aa: CASSNQAGAFF
cdr3_nt: TGTGCCAGCAGTAATCAGGCTGGCGCTTTCTTT

clone_size: -
j_call: TRBJ2-4
v_call: TRBV7-9
d_call: -
cdr3_aa: CASSQNYREVIQYF
cdr3_nt: TGTGCCAGCAGCCAGAATTACAGGGAGGTCATTCAGTACTTC

clone_size: once
j_call: TRBJ1-6
v_call: TRBV20-1
d_call: -
cdr3_aa: CSAGISPLHF
cdr3_nt: TGCAGTGCTGGGATTTCACCCCTCCACTTT

clone_size: -
j_call: TRBJ2-5
v_call: TRBV11-2
d_call: -
cdr3_aa: CASSLGTKQETQYF
cdr3_nt: TGTGCCAGCAGCTTAGGAACAAAGCAAGAGACCCAGTACTTC

clone_size: -
j_call: TRBJ2-7
v_call: TRBV7-6
d_call: -
cdr3_aa: CASSSTKPPYEQYF
cdr3_nt: TGTGCCAGCAGCTCGACAAAGCCTCCCTACGAGCAGTACTTC